This TCR beta chain was profiled in a study of early T cells in non-severe SARS-CoV-2 infection. This clonotype was seen at least ten times. TCRdb passed the 5' RACE reads through MiXCR, listing each CDR3 protein once. The data contain about 30,000 distinct CDR3 sequences, about 6% of them seen just once; the ten biggest clones take up roughly 5.7%. CDR3 length: 13 residues. V was trimmed by 7 bases and J by 7 bases, leaving 17 bases between them. CDR1 is SQVTM and CDR2 is ANQGSEA in the germline V gene. Material: whole blood. The rearrangement uses TRBV29-1 and TRBJ2-1; tentatively, D is TRBD1 (5 bases). The sequence came from an adult who was a healthcare worker with PCR-confirmed SARS-CoV-2 infection or an uninfected control (not recorded which). The CDR3 DNA sequence: TGCAGCGCCACGGAGCAGGGCAATAATGAGCAGTTCTTC. Residues: CSATEQGNNEQFF.